The table lists the clone carrying this T cell receptor beta chain with many counts. Its antigen is not identified. This beta chain is off target for a library built for alpha chains, so its abundance means little. Described time point: sample taken at primary tumor resection. From germline, CDR1 is ENHRY and CDR2 SYGVKD. The trim removed 0 bases at V and 2 bases at J, leaving 4 bases unmatched. This CDR3 region has 16 residues. This specimen belongs to a study of spatial heterogeneity in lung cancer. Overall study results and limits: The study found that expanded intratumoral alpha and beta TCR counts tracked tumor mutation counts.

One entry per CDR3 protein results from TCRdb running MiXCR on the 5' RACE reads. This table holds about 11,000 distinct CDR3 sequences, about 5% found once. This chain joins TRBV10-3 and TRBJ2-1; 7 bases fit TRBD1. The sample here was lung tumor tissue, taken at surgery. This TCR was recovered from a male donor with early-stage non-small cell lung cancer. CDR3 protein: CAISESGGDAYNEQFF. CDR3 bases: TGTGCCATCAGTGAGTCAGGGGGCGATGCCTACAATGAGCAGTTCTTC.